The sequence of this TCR beta chain was determined in a study of blood T cell repertoires in COVID-19. On the study more broadly: Spain, Italy and the United States supplied samples that represented acute and convalescent COVID-19.

Source study methods: Amplification of reference gene primers was used by the study to estimate nucleated cell counts. Profiling relied on immunoSEQ multiplex PCR, and the TCRdb table lists in-frame clones only, not all of them. V and J calls plus clone size are reproduced from that table; the DNA served to infer D and trimming. The sample carries 60,000 to 75,000 clones, over 75% recorded once. Sequenced material: peripheral blood. This TCR derives from a human donor in a cohort sampled during active COVID-19.

The CDR3 reads CASSFRGAYLPHEQYF. The CDR3 DNA is TGTGCCAGCAGTTTCCGGGGGGCGTATTTACCCCACGAGCAGTACTTC. The chain combines TRBV28 with TRBJ2-7; D perhaps matches TRBD2 (7 bases). CDR3 length: 16 amino acids. Per germline, CDR1 MDHEN and CDR2 SYDVKM. V gave up 3 bases and J gave up 5 bases, with 20 bases separating them.